This T cell receptor beta chain was sequenced in a study of shared clonotypes between healthy human individuals. Clones were read by immunoSEQ multiplex PCR, and TCRdb kept only the in-frame ones, dropping some. The data show around 700,000 clones, about 74% seen once. This sequence originates from a woman aged 25 to 39 in good health. Sequencing used memory CD4+ T cells sorted from blood. Subset of the sample: CD45RA-negative fraction.

The CDR3: CASSGTKLAGISYEQYF. CDR3 nucleotides: TGTGCCAGCAGCGGCACTAAACTAGCAGGGATCTCCTACGAGCAGTACTTC. The chain employs TRBV7-2 and TRBJ2-7, with D possibly matching TRBD2 (6 bases). Trimming left V 5 bases short and J 0 bases short, with 20 bases between. This CDR3 contains 17 residues. Per germline, CDR1 SGHTA and CDR2 FQGNSA. Filled out from reference TRBV7-2 and TRBJ2-7, the complete variable domain reads GAGVSQSPSNKVTEKGKDVELRCDPISGHTALYWYRQSLGQGLEFLIYFQGNSAPDKSGLPSDRFSAERTGGSVSTLTIQRTQQEDSAVYLCASSGTKLAGISYEQYFGPGTRLTVT.